These T cell receptor beta chains were read from a single sample in a study of early T cells in non-severe SARS-CoV-2 infection. TCRdb ran MiXCR on the 5' RACE reads and lists one entry per CDR3 protein. The sample lists around 35,000 distinct CDR3 sequences, 5% to 6.5% seen once, with 25% to 30% in the top ten. Sequenced: whole blood. Source of these receptors: an adult who was a healthcare worker with PCR-confirmed SARS-CoV-2 infection or an uninfected control (not recorded which). CDR3s include the opening cysteine and the closing phenylalanine or tryptophan. The size field is filled for only some rows; it gives once, few, many or a size class.

V gene	J gene	clone size	CDR3 protein
TRBV10-3	TRBJ2-5	many	CAIKGEGGQETQYF
TRBV27	TRBJ2-2	many	CASGRFLTGELFF
TRBV6-1	TRBJ2-1	many	CASSEPLAGGMDEQFF
TRBV19	TRBJ2-1	many	CASSATFGGPYNEQFF
TRBV20-1	TRBJ2-3	medium-sized	CSARPPSTDTQYF
TRBV7-3	TRBJ1-1	few	CASSLSVNTEAFF
TRBV11-2	TRBJ2-5	many	CASSPRRTIQETQYF
TRBV20-1	TRBJ2-7	many	CSARGWEGDFHEQYF
TRBV5-1	TRBJ2-7	few	CASSLALGFYEQYF
TRBV7-7	TRBJ2-5	many	CASSSEGARGTQYF
TRBV4-3	TRBJ2-3	few	CASSPSWATDTQYF
TRBV6-2/TRBV6-3	TRBJ1-2	many	CASSYSGTALGYTF
TRBV3-1	TRBJ2-7	many	CASSRLGVYEQYF
TRBV10-3	TRBJ2-5	many	CATRGDQETQYF
TRBV5-1	TRBJ2-7	few	CASSMDSYEQYF
TRBV6-1	TRBJ1-4	many	CASSGPGTGRDEKLFF
TRBV25-1	TRBJ2-1	NA	CASSEFRFSYNEQFF
TRBV7-3	TRBJ1-1	NA	CASSLWQNTEAFF
TRBV7-6	TRBJ1-1	NA	CASSLAGGNTEAFF
TRBV25-1	TRBJ1-4	many	CASSEFRGAEKLFF